A selection of T cell receptor beta chains follows, all from one sample in a study of cytomegalovirus exposure and HLA in healthy donors. Sequencing was performed with immunoSEQ multiplex PCR; in TCRdb, only in-frame clones are kept and a portion is missing. This sample has 150,000 to 200,000 clones, with 70% to 80% found just once. The sample taken for sequencing was PBMCs. Source of these receptors: a woman between 40 and 50 years old in good health and CMV-seronegative. Each CDR3 is given with its conserved first and last residue. D genes are given only for firm matches. Rows may omit the clone size; those that give it use once, few, many or a size class.

CDR3: CASSATSTDTQYF
DNA: TGTGCCAGCAGCGCCACTAGCACAGATACGCAGTATTTT
V: TRBV5-4
size: NA
J: TRBJ2-3
D: NA

CDR3: CASSVGNFQETQYF
DNA: TGTGCCAGCAGCGTAGGTAACTTCCAAGAGACCCAGTACTTC
V: TRBV9
size: once
J: TRBJ2-5
D: NA

CDR3: CASAWGRINEQFF
DNA: TGTGCCAGCGCCTGGGGGCGGATAAATGAGCAGTTCTTC
V: TRBV28
size: NA
J: TRBJ2-1
D: NA

CDR3: CASSLGQPKETQYF
DNA: TGCGCCAGCAGCTTGGGACAGCCTAAAGAGACCCAGTACTTC
V: TRBV5-1
size: NA
J: TRBJ2-5
D: NA

CDR3: CASSDGGTSKDTQYF
DNA: TGTGCCAGCAGTGACGGGGGGACTAGTAAAGATACGCAGTATTTT
V: TRBV6-1
size: NA
J: TRBJ2-3
D: TRBD2

CDR3: CAWSVGAQDTQYF
DNA: TGTGCCTGGAGTGTGGGAGCCCAGGATACGCAGTATTTT
V: TRBV30
size: few
J: TRBJ2-3
D: NA

CDR3: CASGYTGDYGYTF
DNA: TGTGCCAGCGGCTACACCGGGGACTATGGCTACACCTTC
V: TRBV9
size: once
J: TRBJ1-2
D: NA

CDR3: CAIRAPGLAGGVF
DNA: TGTGCCATCAGGGCACCGGGACTAGCGGGAGGGGTCTTC
V: TRBV10-3
size: NA
J: TRBJ2-1
D: TRBD2

CDR3: CASISQREWGEQFF
DNA: TGTGCCAGCATCTCCCAGCGGGAGTGGGGTGAGCAGTTCTTC
V: TRBV6-1
size: NA
J: TRBJ2-1
D: TRBD2

CDR3: CASSTQGDTEAFF
DNA: TGTGCCAGTAGTACTCAGGGGGACACTGAAGCTTTCTTT
V: TRBV19
size: few
J: TRBJ1-1
D: TRBD1

CDR3: CASSLEGAVEAFF
DNA: TGTGCCAGCAGTTTAGAGGGGGCGGTTGAAGCTTTCTTT
V: TRBV7-9
size: NA
J: TRBJ1-1
D: TRBD1

CDR3: CASSWVGGTDTQYF
DNA: TGTGCCAGCAGTTGGGTCGGGGGCACAGATACGCAGTATTTT
V: TRBV28
size: NA
J: TRBJ2-3
D: NA

CDR3: CAWSVRTDDGYTF
DNA: TGTGCCTGGAGTGTGAGGACAGATGATGGCTACACCTTC
V: TRBV30
size: NA
J: TRBJ1-2
D: NA

CDR3: CASSLVGELTDTQYF
DNA: TGCGCCAGCAGCCTGGTCGGGGAACTCACAGATACGCAGTATTTT
V: TRBV4-1
size: few
J: TRBJ2-3
D: NA

CDR3: CASSLDRENQPQHF
DNA: TGTGCCAGCAGCCTGGACAGGGAAAATCAGCCCCAGCATTTT
V: TRBV6-5
size: NA
J: TRBJ1-5
D: TRBD1

CDR3: CASSSYLAGGGETQYF
DNA: TGTGCCAGCAGCTCGTACCTAGCGGGAGGCGGTGAGACCCAGTACTTC
V: TRBV11-3
size: NA
J: TRBJ2-5
D: TRBD2

CDR3: CAHTSGSGYNEQFF
DNA: TGTGCCCACACGAGCGGGAGCGGATACAATGAGCAGTTCTTC
V: TRBV7-9
size: few
J: TRBJ2-1
D: TRBD2

CDR3: CASSPGGITTKAFF
DNA: TGTGCCAGCAGCCCGGGGGGAATAACAACAAAAGCTTTCTTT
V: TRBV9
size: NA
J: TRBJ1-1
D: NA

CDR3: CSVSDVAYEQYF
DNA: TGCAGCGTTAGCGATGTTGCCTACGAGCAGTACTTC
V: TRBV29-1
size: NA
J: TRBJ2-7
D: NA

CDR3: CASSFGGLAGVSEQYF
DNA: TGCGCCAGCAGCTTCGGCGGACTAGCGGGAGTCAGCGAGCAGTACTTC
V: TRBV5-1
size: NA
J: TRBJ2-7
D: TRBD2

CDR3: CASNAGTSGRTNSYNEQFF
DNA: TGTGCCAGCAATGCCGGGACTAGCGGGAGGACCAATTCCTACAATGAGCAGTTCTTC
V: TRBV21-1
size: few
J: TRBJ2-1
D: NA

CDR3: CASSLESGERREAFF
DNA: TGTGCCAGCAGCTTAGAGTCTGGGGAAAGGAGGGAAGCTTTCTTT
V: TRBV11-2
size: NA
J: TRBJ1-1
D: NA

CDR3: CATSRDRGNEQFF
DNA: TGTGCCACCAGCAGAGATAGGGGAAATGAGCAGTTCTTC
V: TRBV15
size: once
J: TRBJ2-1
D: NA

CDR3: CASSQTGQPLDTQYF
DNA: TGTGCCAGCAGTCAGACAGGCCAACCTTTAGATACGCAGTATTTT
V: TRBV6-1
size: NA
J: TRBJ2-3
D: NA

CDR3: CASSSQGDQPQHF
DNA: TGTGCCAGCAGCTCACAAGGAGACCAGCCCCAGCATTTT
V: TRBV7-9
size: NA
J: TRBJ1-5
D: NA

CDR3: CASSEAQGVYNEKLFF
DNA: TGTGCCAGCAGTGAAGCGCAAGGGGTATACAATGAAAAACTGTTTTTT
V: TRBV6-1
size: NA
J: TRBJ1-4
D: NA

CDR3: CAIRGQGNQPQHF
DNA: TGTGCCATCAGGGGACAGGGCAATCAGCCCCAGCATTTT
V: TRBV10-3
size: NA
J: TRBJ1-5
D: TRBD1

CDR3: CASSPLQGTKAGANVLTF
DNA: TGTGCCAGCTCACCACTACAGGGAACGAAGGCTGGGGCCAACGTCCTGACTTTC
V: TRBV18
size: NA
J: TRBJ2-6
D: NA

CDR3: CAWLAWDTEAFF
DNA: TGTGCCTGGTTAGCGTGGGACACTGAAGCTTTCTTT
V: TRBV30
size: NA
J: TRBJ1-1
D: NA

CDR3: CASRRTGQDEQYF
DNA: TGTGCCAGCAGGCGGACAGGGCAGGACGAGCAGTACTTC
V: TRBV6-1
size: NA
J: TRBJ2-7
D: TRBD1

CDR3: CASSGGLAGGTDTQYF
DNA: TGTGCCAGCAGTGGAGGGCTAGCGGGAGGCACAGATACGCAGTATTTT
V: TRBV2
size: NA
J: TRBJ2-3
D: TRBD2

CDR3: CASSPWGVGNEQFF
DNA: TGTGCCAGCAGTCCTTGGGGGGTGGGGAATGAGCAGTTCTTC
V: TRBV5-6
size: NA
J: TRBJ2-1
D: NA

CDR3: CASSPGQGLNYGYTF
DNA: TGTGCCAGCAGCCCTGGACAGGGTCTTAACTATGGCTACACCTTC
V: TRBV7-2
size: NA
J: TRBJ1-2
D: TRBD1

CDR3: CSVGGPSGRAYEQYF
DNA: TGCAGCGTTGGGGGGCCTAGCGGGAGGGCCTACGAGCAGTACTTC
V: TRBV29-1
size: NA
J: TRBJ2-7
D: TRBD2

CDR3: CASSEGGRLIMNTEAFF
DNA: TGTGCCAGCAGTGAAGGTGGGAGATTGATCATGAACACTGAAGCTTTCTTT
V: TRBV6-1
size: NA
J: TRBJ1-1
D: NA

CDR3: CASSLEPASTEAFF
DNA: TGCGCCAGCAGCTTGGAGCCTGCGTCCACTGAAGCTTTCTTT
V: TRBV5-1
size: NA
J: TRBJ1-1
D: NA

CDR3: CASSLTGGGYTF
DNA: TGTGCCAGTAGTCTTACAGGGGGAGGCTACACCTTC
V: TRBV19
size: few
J: TRBJ1-2
D: TRBD1

CDR3: CASSAGRAADTQYF
DNA: TGTGCCAGCAGTGCCGGGAGGGCGGCAGATACGCAGTATTTT
V: TRBV25-1
size: NA
J: TRBJ2-3
D: TRBD2

CDR3: CASSLRLAGLTDTQYF
DNA: TGTGCCAGCAGTTTAAGGCTAGCGGGTCTCACAGATACGCAGTATTTT
V: TRBV27
size: NA
J: TRBJ2-3
D: TRBD2

CDR3: CAWSRLAGGNEQFF
DNA: TGTGCCTGGAGTAGGCTAGCGGGAGGGAATGAGCAGTTCTTC
V: TRBV30
size: few
J: TRBJ2-1
D: TRBD2

CDR3: CASTKGESGFNTEAFF
DNA: TGCGCCAGCACTAAGGGGGAGTCCGGGTTTAACACTGAAGCTTTCTTT
V: TRBV5-1
size: NA
J: TRBJ1-1
D: NA

CDR3: CARPPGGQPQHF
DNA: TGTGCCAGACCCCCGGGGGGTCAGCCCCAGCATTTT
V: TRBV25-1
size: NA
J: TRBJ1-5
D: NA

CDR3: CASSQVDRAGNTIYF
DNA: TGTGCCAGCAGCCAAGTTGACAGGGCTGGAAACACCATATATTTT
V: TRBV14
size: NA
J: TRBJ1-3
D: TRBD1

CDR3: CASSPGLAFTDTQYF
DNA: TGTGCCAGCAGCCCGGGACTAGCGTTCACAGATACGCAGTATTTT
V: TRBV7-3
size: once
J: TRBJ2-3
D: TRBD2

CDR3: CASSLGTSGRETQYF
DNA: TGCGCCAGCAGCTTGGGGACTAGCGGGAGAGAGACCCAGTACTTC
V: TRBV5-1
size: NA
J: TRBJ2-5
D: TRBD2

CDR3: CSATGDYGYTF
DNA: TGCAGTGCTACGGGGGACTATGGCTACACCTTC
V: TRBV20-1
size: NA
J: TRBJ1-2
D: NA

CDR3: CSVGLLETDGYTF
DNA: TGCAGCGTTGGACTTCTGGAGACGGATGGCTACACCTTC
V: TRBV29-1
size: few
J: TRBJ1-2
D: NA

CDR3: CASSVGWAAGYGYTF
DNA: TGTGCCAGCAGCGTAGGTTGGGCTGCAGGCTATGGCTACACCTTC
V: TRBV9
size: NA
J: TRBJ1-2
D: NA

CDR3: CSVSPMTSGTDTQYF
DNA: TGCAGCGTATCCCCTATGACTAGCGGGACAGATACGCAGTATTTT
V: TRBV29-1
size: NA
J: TRBJ2-3
D: TRBD2

CDR3: CSVGQGEETQYF
DNA: TGCAGCGTGGGACAGGGGGAAGAGACCCAGTACTTC
V: TRBV29-1
size: NA
J: TRBJ2-5
D: TRBD1

CDR3: CASSPTGTGGEDTQYF
DNA: TGTGCCAGCAGTCCGACCGGGACAGGGGGCGAAGATACGCAGTATTTT
V: TRBV28
size: NA
J: TRBJ2-3
D: TRBD1

CDR3: CASSQSTGTGGLYGYTF
DNA: TGTGCCAGCAGCCAATCCACCGGGACAGGGGGCTTATATGGCTACACCTTC
V: TRBV7-9
size: NA
J: TRBJ1-2
D: TRBD1

CDR3: CASSVEAGQETQYF
DNA: TGTGCCAGCAGCGTAGAGGCAGGGCAAGAGACCCAGTACTTC
V: TRBV9
size: NA
J: TRBJ2-5
D: NA

CDR3: CAISDTGFPPQPQHF
DNA: TGTGCCATCAGTGACACAGGGTTTCCCCCTCAGCCCCAGCATTTT
V: TRBV10-3
size: few
J: TRBJ1-5
D: NA

CDR3: CASSLGGGAVYEQYF
DNA: TGTGCCAGCAGTTTAGGTGGGGGCGCTGTCTACGAGCAGTACTTC
V: TRBV27
size: NA
J: TRBJ2-7
D: NA

CDR3: CASSGLGDEQFF
DNA: TGTGCCAGCTCGGGACTAGGGGATGAGCAGTTCTTC
V: TRBV18
size: once
J: TRBJ2-1
D: TRBD2

CDR3: CASSLAEVGAFEKLFF
DNA: TGCGCCAGCAGCCTGGCCGAAGTGGGGGCGTTTGAAAAACTGTTTTTT
V: TRBV5-1
size: once
J: TRBJ1-4
D: NA

CDR3: CASSPGTGTSQQYF
DNA: TGTGCCAGCAGCCCCGGGACAGGGACCTCACAGCAGTACTTC
V: TRBV4-2
size: NA
J: TRBJ2-7
D: TRBD1

CDR3: CASTPTGLSGDTIYF
DNA: TGTGCCAGCACCCCGACAGGCCTCTCTGGAGACACCATATATTTT
V: TRBV9
size: NA
J: TRBJ1-3
D: NA